A single sample gave rise to the 5 T cell receptor beta chains below, sequenced in a study of identical twins. MiXCR, applied by TCRdb to the 5' RACE reads, yields one record per CDR3 protein. The top ten clones hold roughly 7% of a sample with a few hundred thousand distinct CDR3 sequences, more than 9% of them seen once. A further study also used this sample, focusing on yellow fever vaccine responses in identical twins.

The sample comprised CD8+ T cells sorted from blood. The source of these receptors is a woman in her late teens or twenties in good health.

This chain connects TRBV12-3 or TRBV12-4 to TRBJ2-1, with no clear D. V was clipped by 3 bases and J by 7 bases, with 10 bases between them. The CDR3 has 13 residues. The CDR3 protein is CASSFRRRNEQFF. The CDR3 coding sequence is TGTGCCAGCAGTTTCCGCCGTCGGAATGAGCAGTTCTTC.

The rearrangement joins TRBV20-1 to TRBJ2-1, with 11 bases fitting TRBD2. The V and J ends lost 0 bases and 4 bases, in that order; junction bases with no gene match: 11. CDR1 DFQATT and CDR2 SNEGSKA come from the germline V gene (reference sequence). The CDR3 has 18 residues. This CDR3 reads CSARDLGSSGGPYNEQFF. Written as DNA, the CDR3 is TGCAGTGCTAGAGATCTCGGGTCTAGCGGGGGGCCTTACAATGAGCAGTTCTTC.

V usage is TRBV28 and J usage is TRBJ2-1; 7 bases line up with TRBD2. The CDR3 has 14 amino acids. V shed 6 bases, J shed 4 bases, and the junction held 6 bases outside the gene matches. Germline CDR1 reads MDHEN; CDR2 reads SYDVKM. The DNA of the CDR3 is TGTGCCAGCAGCCACCGGGGGGAATACAATGAGCAGTTCTTC. Its protein product is CASSHRGEYNEQFF. Full variable domain (outside the CDR3, taken from reference TRBV28 and TRBJ2-1): DVKVTQSSRYLVKRTGEKVFLECVQDMDHENMFWYRQDPGLGLRLIYFSYDVKMKEKGDIPEGYSVSREKKERFSLILESASTNQTSMYLCASSHRGEYNEQFFGPGTRLTVL.

The chain has TRBV29-1 and TRBJ2-7; 11 nucleotides agree with TRBD1. Germline values: CDR1 SQVTM, CDR2 ANQGSEA. The CDR3 sequence is 14 residues long. The trim removed 7 bases at V and 3 bases at J, leaving 8 bases unmatched. The CDR3 here is CSAEGTGGGYEQYV. Written as DNA, the CDR3 is TGCAGCGCAGAGGGGACAGGGGGTGGCTACGAGCAGTACGTC.

This chain connects TRBV9 to TRBJ1-1, with a weak D call TRBD1 (6 bases). The CDR3 is made up of 16 amino acids. The germline CDR1 and CDR2 sequences are SGDLS and YYNGEE. V lost 4 bases and J lost 5, with 21 bases in between. CDR3 bases: TGTGCCAGCAGCTATACACCCGGGGCGCAGGGGACTGAAGCTTTCTTT. This encodes CASSYTPGAQGTEAFF.